The TCR beta chain described here comes from a study of T cell clones after liver transplantation. Study at large: Timepoints were pre-transplant, pre-withdrawal, and after withdrawal was completed or failed.

Produced via immunoSEQ multiplex PCR; TCRdb's table is partial and in-frame only. The repertoire holds around 26,000 clones, with 69% as singletons. Germline CDR1 and CDR2: LNHDA and SQIVND (reference sequence). This CDR3 spans 15 amino acids. The ends lost 4 bases at V and 2 bases at J; junction bases unmatched: 7. Study findings and constraints: Rather than being deleted, graft donor-reactive T cells may have moved into the graft. Conclusions were preliminary, with small, heterogeneous patient groups.

Of note for this clone: What it recognizes is unknown.

V usage is TRBV19 and J usage is TRBJ1-2, with 7 bases matching TRBD1. This TCR came from a human donor who received a liver transplant. Sequenced material: CD4+ T cells from blood, taken before liver transplant. CDR3 nucleotides: TGTGCCAGTAGTAGGGACTCGACAGGGAACTATGGCTACACCTTC. Translated, it gives CASSRDSTGNYGYTF.